The 24 T cell receptor beta chains below all came from one sample that was sequenced in a study of blood T cell repertoires in COVID-19 (dated by TCRdb to the early 2020s). Libraries were prepared through the immunoSEQ multiplex PCR assay. TCRdb limited this immuneACCESS table to in-frame rearrangements with V and J called. A share of clones is missing; checked studies link under half to unresolved V genes, and the rest is unexplained. The sample table contains roughly 430,000 clones; only one count was recorded for roughly 88% of them. Jointly, the top ten make up less than 1.5% of the sample. Sequencing was performed on PBMCs or T cells enriched from blood (not recorded which). Receptors were obtained from a woman aged 18-29 years who had been exposed to COVID-19.

This chain connects TRBV6-4 to TRBJ2-5, with 8 bases matching TRBD2. Germline CDR1 and CDR2: MRHNA and SNTAGT. Unmatched junction bases numbered 11, after V lost 8 bases and J lost 3 bases. The CDR3 spans 15 residues. The CDR3 DNA reads as TGTGCCAGCCACCACGTAGCGGGACCGAAAGAGACCCAGTACTTC. As protein: CASHHVAGPKETQYF.

The gene calls are TRBV4-2 and TRBJ1-2; 7 bases fit TRBD1. Germline V gene data show CDR1 as LGHNA and CDR2 as YNFKEQ. The J segment lost 8 bases and the V segment lost 4 bases, leaving 7 bases of the junction unmatched. This CDR3 is built from 13 residues. CDR3 sequence reads: CASSLSKQGGYTF. The CDR3 coding sequence is TGTGCCAGCAGCCTCTCTAAACAGGGGGGCTACACCTTC.

The chain recombines TRBV14 with TRBJ2-7, with D perhaps matching TRBD2 (6 bases). Looked up from germline, CDR1 is SGHDN and CDR2 is FVKESK. There are 14 residues in the CDR3. Between the trimmed V and J ends, which lost 3 bases and 3 bases, there was a span of 12 bases. The CDR3 DNA follows: TGTGCCAGCAGCCAGAATTGGGGAGGCTACGAGCAGTACTTC. Translated: CASSQNWGGYEQYF.

The count of this clone is one. This chain joins TRBV6-5 and TRBJ1-4; D not certain. This CDR3 has 14 residues. Per germline, CDR1 MNHEY and CDR2 SVGAGI. With 6 bases removed from V and 0 bases from J, the gap between germline ends came to 8 bases. DNA for the CDR3: TGTGCCAGCAGCCCGACTTCAACTAATGAAAAACTGTTTTTT. This gives the protein CASSPTSTNEKLFF.

The sample holds one count of this clone. This chain connects TRBV19 to TRBJ2-7; 11 positions match TRBD2. Germline lookup yields CDR1 LNHDA and CDR2 SQIVND (reference sequence). V shed 3 bases and J 7 bases; nucleotides not matched to a gene: 14. The CDR3 runs to 17 residues. The CDR3 bases are TGTGCCAGTAGTATCACTCACAACGGACTAGCGGGTAATGAGCAGTACTTC. Its translation is CASSITHNGLAGNEQYF. The full variable domain, in which reference TRBV19 and TRBJ2-7 provide the parts outside the CDR3, is DGGITQSPKYLFRKEGQNVTLSCEQNLNHDAMYWYRQDPGQGLRLIYYSQIVNDFQKGDIAEGYSVSREKKESFPLTVTSAQKNPTAFYLCASSITHNGLAGNEQYFGPGTRLTVT.

The V and J genes are TRBV19 and TRBJ1-6, with D perhaps matching TRBD1 (5 bases). CDR3 length: 17 residues. Germline V gene lookup returns CDR1 LNHDA and CDR2 SQIVND (reference sequence). Trimming shortened V by 7 bases and J by 6 bases, and 22 bases separated the two germline ends. The CDR3 reads CASTDGAAGTLNSPLHF. CDR3 nucleotide sequence: TGTGCCAGTACCGACGGGGCAGCGGGGACCCTTAATTCACCCCTCCACTTT.

This chain joins TRBV16 and TRBJ1-1; 8 nucleotides line up with TRBD1. Trimming removed 2 bases from V and 3 bases from J; junction bases left unmatched: 5. The CDR3 is made up of 15 amino acids. Germline V gene data show CDR1 as KGHSY and CDR2 as FQNENV. The CDR3 is CASSQQGQADTEAFF. CDR3 bases: TGTGCCAGCAGCCAACAGGGACAGGCCGACACTGAAGCTTTCTTT.

The chain joins TRBV4-2 to TRBJ2-7; possible D gene TRBD2, 6 bases. Trimming removed 0 bases from V and 0 bases from J, with 15 bases in between. Germline V gene data show CDR1 as LGHNA and CDR2 as YNFKEQ. The CDR3 covers 17 residues. The CDR3 reads CASSQDRAGSSSYEQYF. The CDR3 DNA reads TGTGCCAGCAGCCAAGATCGGGCGGGGTCGAGCTCCTACGAGCAGTACTTC.

CDR3 in amino acids: CASSQDRRLLSSGNTIYF. The CDR3, as DNA: TGTGCCAGCAGCCAAGACAGGAGGCTGTTGAGCTCTGGAAACACCATATATTTT. V is TRBV3-1 (or the pseudogene TRBV3-2) and J is TRBJ1-3; D unresolved. The ends were cut back, 0 bases at V and 0 bases at J, with 15 bases in the middle. The CDR3 is 18 residues long. The V gene's germline CDR1 is LGHDT and CDR2 YNNKEL (reference sequence).

V and J are TRBV11-1 and TRBJ1-3; D unclear. The CDR3 contains 15 residues. With 0 bases removed from V and 4 bases from J, the gap between germline ends came to 10 bases. CDR1 is SGHAT, CDR2 FQDESV, per germline (reference sequence). Here the CDR3 reads CASSLADGGGNTIYF. DNA for the CDR3: TGTGCCAGCAGCTTAGCCGACGGCGGAGGAAACACCATATATTTT.

The chain combines TRBV5-6 with TRBJ1-3, with TRBD1 identical over 7 bases. The CDR3 has 15 residues. The V gene end was trimmed by 2 bases and the J gene end by 3 bases; junction bases not matched to a gene: 5. Germline V lookup: CDR1 SGHDT, CDR2 YYEEEE. The CDR3 DNA follows: TGTGCCAGCAGCTTTTGGGACAGCGGTGGAAACACCATATATTTT. It encodes CASSFWDSGGNTIYF.

The chain joins TRBV9 to TRBJ1-4, with 7 nucleotides matching TRBD1. With 0 bases clipped from V and 7 bases from J, the junction kept 9 bases outside the gene matches. The germline V gene encodes CDR1 SGDLS and CDR2 YYNGEE. This CDR3 spans 16 amino acids. The CDR3 region has the DNA TGTGCCAGCAGCGTAGATGTAACAGGGGCCAGTGAAAAACTGTTTTTT. Encoded protein: CASSVDVTGASEKLFF.

This chain connects TRBV5-1 to TRBJ1-1; TRBD1 is a possible D gene (6 bases). The CDR3 consists of 15 residues. Germline loops: CDR1 SGHRS, CDR2 YFSETQ. The V gene lost 0 bases and the J gene lost 1 base, with 10 bases spanning the gap. CDR3 residues: CASSLAPGENTEAFF. The CDR3 nucleotides are TGCGCCAGCAGCTTGGCCCCAGGGGAGAACACTGAAGCTTTCTTT.

The chain is built from TRBV4-3 and TRBJ2-7; 8 positions agree with TRBD2. The CDR3 is made up of 15 amino acids. Germline V CDR1 and CDR2: LGHNA, YSLEER. V trimming: 1 base; J trimming: 1 base; junction bases outside the gene matches: 3. The CDR3 loop reads CASSQVLAESYEQYF. The CDR3 coding sequence is TGCGCCAGCAGCCAAGTACTAGCGGAATCCTACGAGCAGTACTTC.

This chain uses TRBV25-1 with TRBJ2-7, with TRBD2 matching over 11 bases. Germline CDR1 MGHDK, CDR2 SYGVNS. There are 15 residues in the CDR3. Losses at the gene ends were 3 bases for V and 2 bases for J; bases not matched to a gene: 3. This CDR3 reads CASSESSGGTYEQYF. DNA of the CDR3: TGTGCCAGCAGTGAGTCTAGCGGGGGGACCTACGAGCAGTACTTC.

The V and J genes are TRBV12-3 or TRBV12-4 and TRBJ1-6; 7 positions agree with TRBD1. CDR3 length: 12 residues. V trimming: 10 bases; J trimming: 7 bases; junction bases outside the gene matches: 4. CDR3 DNA: TGTGCCACCGGACAGGCCAATTCACCCCTCCACTTT. It codes for CATGQANSPLHF.

The genes are TRBV6-6 and TRBJ1-3; D remains ambiguous. Trimming took off 0 bases at V and 7 bases at J, with 10 bases between the two ends. CDR1 and CDR2 (germline): MNHNY, SVGAGI (reference sequence). This CDR3 has 14 amino acids. CDR3 sequence: CASSYSAGGNTIYF. DNA of the CDR3: TGTGCCAGCAGTTACTCCGCAGGAGGGAACACCATATATTTT.

The rearrangement links TRBV28 to TRBJ2-1; TRBD2 matches at 7 bases. The CDR3 is 13 amino acids. After removal of 3 bases from V and 6 bases from J, the junction contained 2 bases not matched to a gene. Germline values: CDR1 MDHEN, CDR2 SYDVKM. The CDR3 protein is CASSFGTTNEQFF. Here the CDR3 DNA reads TGTGCCAGCAGTTTCGGGACTACCAATGAGCAGTTCTTC. The complete variable domain, with remaining parts taken from reference TRBV28 and TRBJ2-1, reads DVKVTQSSRYLVKRTGEKVFLECVQDMDHENMFWYRQDPGLGLRLIYFSYDVKMKEKGDIPEGYSVSREKKERFSLILESASTNQTSMYLCASSFGTTNEQFFGPGTRLTVL.

This clone appeared a single time. This rearrangement joins TRBV14 to TRBJ2-2, with 8 bases that match TRBD1. Germline V gives CDR1 SGHDN, CDR2 FVKESK. The CDR3 runs to 17 residues. The V segment lost 6 bases and the J segment 6 bases; nucleotides outside the gene matches: 15. This chain's CDR3 is CASRSGTGQGRAGELFF. The CDR3 nucleotides are TGTGCCAGCAGATCCGGGACCGGACAGGGAAGGGCCGGGGAGCTGTTTTTT.

The J gene is TRBJ1-5, the V gene TRBV9, with 10 bases matching TRBD1. Looked up from germline, CDR1 is SGDLS and CDR2 is YYNGEE. This CDR3 is built from 16 residues. Trimming removed 3 bases from V and 3 bases from J; junction bases left unmatched: 6. The CDR3 is CASSAGTGALNQPQHF. The CDR3 DNA sequence: TGTGCCAGCAGCGCCGGGACAGGGGCCCTCAATCAGCCCCAGCATTTT. Supplemented by reference TRBV9 and TRBJ1-5, the full variable domain reads DSGVTQTPKHLITATGQRVTLRCSPRSGDLSVYWYQQSLDQGLQFLIQYYNGEERAKGNILERFSAQQFPDLHSELNLSSLELGDSALYFCASSAGTGALNQPQHFGDGTRLSIL.

The CDR3 DNA reads TGTGCCAGCAGCCATACTAGCGGGAGGGCCTTTCGGGAGCAGTTCTTC. Protein: CASSHTSGRAFREQFF. This sequence joins TRBV3-1 (or the pseudogene TRBV3-2) and TRBJ2-1; TRBD2 matches at 13 bases. CDR1 LGHDT and CDR2 YNNKEL come from the germline V gene (reference sequence). Trimming cost V 3 bases and J 10 bases; bases outside gene matches: 9. The CDR3 runs 16 residues.

The chain couples TRBV7-6 to TRBJ1-3; D call uncertain. This CDR3 spans 16 amino acids. V dropped 5 bases and J dropped 0 bases, with 14 bases sitting between them. Per germline, CDR1 SGHVS and CDR2 FNYEAQ. The CDR3 protein is CASSDGIRDSGNTIYF. CDR3 coding DNA: TGTGCCAGCAGCGACGGGATCCGCGACTCTGGAAACACCATATATTTT.

The gene calls are TRBV5-8 and TRBJ1-4; 9 bases fit TRBD1. Unmatched junction bases numbered 3, after V lost 7 bases and J lost 5 bases. This CDR3 has 13 amino acids. Looked up from germline, CDR1 is SGHTS and CDR2 is YDEGEE. This CDR3 reads CASPGTGNEKLFF. The CDR3 bases are TGTGCCAGCCCAGGGACAGGGAATGAAAAACTGTTTTTT.

The chain joins TRBV6-4 to TRBJ1-2, with TRBD1 matching over 7 bases. Trimming took 4 bases from V and 5 from J; bases not matched to a gene: 4. Germline V lookup: CDR1 MRHNA, CDR2 SNTAGT. The length of the CDR3 is 13 residues. This CDR3 is CASSVQQGYGYTF. The CDR3 DNA follows: TGTGCCAGCAGTGTACAACAGGGGTATGGCTACACCTTC.